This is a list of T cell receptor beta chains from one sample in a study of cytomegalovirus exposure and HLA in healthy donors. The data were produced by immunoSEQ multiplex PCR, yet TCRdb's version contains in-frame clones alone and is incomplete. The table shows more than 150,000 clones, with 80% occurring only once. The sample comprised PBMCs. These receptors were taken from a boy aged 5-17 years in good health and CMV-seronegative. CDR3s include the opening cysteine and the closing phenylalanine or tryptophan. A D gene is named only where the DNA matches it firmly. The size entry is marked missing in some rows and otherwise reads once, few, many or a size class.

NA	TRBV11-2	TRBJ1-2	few	CASSGGGPGYTF	TGTGCCAGCAGCGGGGGAGGGCCTGGCTACACCTTC
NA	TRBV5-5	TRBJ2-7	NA	CASSFIWSSYEQYF	TGTGCCAGCAGCTTCATCTGGAGCTCCTACGAGCAGTACTTC
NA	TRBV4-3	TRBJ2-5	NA	CASSRAAPGRETQYF	TGCGCCAGCAGCCGAGCTGCGCCGGGAAGGGAGACCCAGTACTTC
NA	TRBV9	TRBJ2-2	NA	CASSVDGGRRTGELFF	TGTGCCAGCAGCGTAGACGGGGGGCGGCGAACCGGGGAGCTGTTTTTT
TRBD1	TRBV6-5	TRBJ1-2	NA	CASSTGTGSYGYTF	TGTGCCAGCAGTACCGGGACAGGGAGCTACGGCTACACCTTC
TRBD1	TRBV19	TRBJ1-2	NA	CASSLDRRYGYTF	TGTGCCAGTAGCCTGGACAGGCGCTATGGCTACACCTTC
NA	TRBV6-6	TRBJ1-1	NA	CTSRSLQLHTEAFF	TGTACCAGCAGATCCCTACAGCTACACACTGAAGCTTTCTTT
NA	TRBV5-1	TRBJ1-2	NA	CASSPDGANYGYTF	TGCGCCAGCAGCCCCGACGGAGCTAACTATGGCTACACCTTC
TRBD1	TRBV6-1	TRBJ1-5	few	CASRDQGDGQPQHF	TGTGCCAGCAGGGACCAGGGGGACGGTCAGCCCCAGCATTTT
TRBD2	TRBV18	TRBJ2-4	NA	CASSLPSGAQYF	TGTGCCAGCTCACTTCCTAGCGGGGCTCAGTACTTC
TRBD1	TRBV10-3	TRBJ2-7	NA	CAIRRTGGSVHEQYF	TGTGCCATCAGGAGGACAGGGGGCTCCGTGCACGAGCAGTACTTC
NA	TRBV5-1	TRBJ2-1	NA	CASSLGTASYNEQFF	TGCGCCAGCAGCTTGGGGACAGCTTCCTACAATGAGCAGTTCTTC
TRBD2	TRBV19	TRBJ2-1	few	CASSIFGGTISYNEQFF	TGTGCCAGTAGTATTTTTGGGGGGACTATTTCCTACAATGAGCAGTTCTTC
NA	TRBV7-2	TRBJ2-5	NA	CASSLPSRETQYF	TGTGCCAGCAGCTTGCCCTCACGGGAGACCCAGTACTTC
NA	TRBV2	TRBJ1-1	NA	CASSREIMNTEAFF	TGTGCCAGCAGCCGGGAAATCATGAACACTGAAGCTTTCTTT
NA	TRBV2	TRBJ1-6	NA	CASSHRDRSSYNSPLHF	TGTGCCAGCTCGCATAGAGACAGGAGCTCCTATAATTCACCCCTCCACTTT
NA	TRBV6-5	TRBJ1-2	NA	CASSYSRGSYGYTF	TGTGCCAGCAGTTACTCGAGAGGTTCCTATGGCTACACCTTC
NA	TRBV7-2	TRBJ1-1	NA	CASSQGLEAFF	TGTGCCAGCAGCCAGGGACTTGAAGCTTTCTTT
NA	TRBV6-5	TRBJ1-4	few	CASSYAGDNNEKLFF	TGTGCCAGCAGTTACGCGGGGGATAATAATGAAAAACTGTTTTTT
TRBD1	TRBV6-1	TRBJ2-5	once	CASREGTGGQETQYF	TGTGCCAGCAGAGAGGGGACAGGGGGTCAAGAGACCCAGTACTTC
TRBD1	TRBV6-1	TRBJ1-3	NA	CASSEDFMWDRVSGNTIYF	TGTGCCAGCAGTGAAGATTTCATGTGGGACAGGGTCTCTGGAAACACCATATATTTT
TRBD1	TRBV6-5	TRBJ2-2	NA	CASSRGTGNTGELFF	TGTGCCAGCAGTAGGGGGACAGGGAACACCGGGGAGCTGTTTTTT
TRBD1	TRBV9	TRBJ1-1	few	CASSVAELAGGGTEAFF	TGTGCCAGCAGCGTAGCCGAATTGGCAGGGGGCGGCACTGAAGCTTTCTTT
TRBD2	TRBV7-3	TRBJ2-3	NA	CASSQNLWRGGDTQYF	TGTGCCAGCAGCCAAAACTTGTGGCGGGGAGGGGATACGCAGTATTTT
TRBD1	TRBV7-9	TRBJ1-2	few	CASSSTGTGNYGYTF	TGTGCCAGCAGCTCGACCGGGACAGGCAACTATGGCTACACCTTC
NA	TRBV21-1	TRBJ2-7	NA	CASSKTTGTTTYEQYF	TGTGCCAGCAGCAAAACTACCGGGACTACCACCTACGAGCAGTACTTC
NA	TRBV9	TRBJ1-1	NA	CASSEGGPNTEAFF	TGTGCCAGCAGCGAGGGGGGGCCGAACACTGAAGCTTTCTTT
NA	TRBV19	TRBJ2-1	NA	CASSIAGDVEQFF	TGTGCCAGTAGTATAGCCGGGGATGTTGAGCAGTTCTTC
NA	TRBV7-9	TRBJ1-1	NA	CASSPDREAFF	TGTGCCAGCAGCCCCGACAGGGAAGCTTTCTTT
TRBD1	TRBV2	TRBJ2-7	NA	CASSESPPRQGTYEQYF	TGTGCCAGCAGTGAATCTCCCCCAAGACAGGGTACCTACGAGCAGTACTTC
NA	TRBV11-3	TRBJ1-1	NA	CASSLTSVLSEAFF	TGTGCCAGCAGCTTAACAAGTGTTTTATCTGAAGCTTTCTTT
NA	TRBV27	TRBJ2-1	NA	CASRRLTGDVFYNEQFF	TGTGCCAGCAGACGGTTGACGGGAGACGTTTTCTACAATGAGCAGTTCTTC